This TCR beta chain was captured by sequencing in a study of response to subunit inactivated influenza vaccine. Study results and caveats: It was the authors' suggestion that each seasonal influenza vaccination recruits few new T cells.

CDR1 and CDR2 (germline): DFQATT, SNEGSKA (reference sequence). The CDR3 runs to 13 residues. Trimming left V 3 bases short and J 2 bases short, with 11 bases between. TCRdb passed the RT-PCR reads through MiXCR, listing each CDR3 protein once. The table shows more than 450,000 distinct CDR3 sequences, with over 9.5% occurring only once. The table lists this clonotype with many counts. Antigen: not known. The material was PBMCs from blood, obtained on the day of vaccination. The V gene is TRBV20-1, the J gene TRBJ2-7; D possibly corresponds to TRBD2 (5 bases). The sequence derives from a man aged 45-60 years who received an inactivated influenza vaccine. In DNA, the CDR3 is TGCAGTGCTAGTCGAGCGGAAACCTACGAGCAGTACTTC. It codes for CSASRAETYEQYF.